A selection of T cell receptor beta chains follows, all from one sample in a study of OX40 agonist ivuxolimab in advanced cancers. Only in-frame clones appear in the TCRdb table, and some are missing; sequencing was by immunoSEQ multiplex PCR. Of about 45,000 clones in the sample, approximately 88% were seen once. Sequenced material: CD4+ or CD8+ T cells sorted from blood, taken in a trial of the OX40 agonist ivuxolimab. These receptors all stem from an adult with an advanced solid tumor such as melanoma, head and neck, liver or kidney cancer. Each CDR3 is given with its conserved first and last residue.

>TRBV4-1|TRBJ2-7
CASSQAMRGREQYF
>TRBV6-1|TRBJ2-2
CASRENPDTGELFF
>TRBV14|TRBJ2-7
CASSPGQGGYEQYF
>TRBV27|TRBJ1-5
CASSLKISNQPQHF
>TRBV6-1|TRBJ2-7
CASSGFRTIYEQYF
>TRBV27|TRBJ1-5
CASSFIGSNQPQHF
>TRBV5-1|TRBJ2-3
CASRYRGQVDTQYF
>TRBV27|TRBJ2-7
CASSLGAGTYEQYF
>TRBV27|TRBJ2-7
CASSSSGRHEQYF
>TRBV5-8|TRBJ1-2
CASSPGGENYGYTF
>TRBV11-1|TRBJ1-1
CASSLIVNTEAFF
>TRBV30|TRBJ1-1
CAWRVRNTEAFF
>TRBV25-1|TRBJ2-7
CASSDAEAEQYF
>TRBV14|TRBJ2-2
CASSKDGVFRHGGELFF
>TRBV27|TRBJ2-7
CASSPSPGTALHEQYF
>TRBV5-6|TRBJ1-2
CASSPEGQPYGYTF
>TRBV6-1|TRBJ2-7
CASSELEASLYEQYF
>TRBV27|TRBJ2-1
CASSPSGGAILYEQFF
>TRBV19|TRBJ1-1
CASSMGVGGRNTEAFF
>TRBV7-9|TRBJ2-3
CASSVVRTGGIHTQYF
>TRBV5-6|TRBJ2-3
CASSLGGGWTDTQYF
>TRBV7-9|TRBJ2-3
CASSPRGGESTDTQYF
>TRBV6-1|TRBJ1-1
CASSHRTTNTEAFF
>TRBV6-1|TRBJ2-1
CASSEVGLADNEQFF
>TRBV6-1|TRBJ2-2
CASSGTSGRANKGELFF
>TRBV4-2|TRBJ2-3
CASSQALSGSPKTDTQYF
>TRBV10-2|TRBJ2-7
CASSDTRSPSSYEQYF
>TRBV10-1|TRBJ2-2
CATSAGGRSGTGELFF
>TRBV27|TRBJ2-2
CASSFAGEGYGELFF
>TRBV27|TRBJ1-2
CASGPGLWGGYTF
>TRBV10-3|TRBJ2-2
CAIRTSGRAPGELFF
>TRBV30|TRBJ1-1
CAWERPGHPEAFF
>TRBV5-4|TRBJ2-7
CASSLVGVAPYEQYF
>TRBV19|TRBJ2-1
CASNSAYEQFF
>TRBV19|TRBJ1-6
CASSAGQHSPLHF
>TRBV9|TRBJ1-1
CASSDIRNTEAFF
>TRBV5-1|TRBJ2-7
CASSLDTRGAYEQYF
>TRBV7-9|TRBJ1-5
CASSETNQPQHF
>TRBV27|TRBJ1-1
CASSRLQGAVVQAFF
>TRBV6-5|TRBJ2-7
CASSYSDRGYEQYF
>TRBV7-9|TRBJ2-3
CASSPSTDTQYF
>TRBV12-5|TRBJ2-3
CASGPGDTQYF
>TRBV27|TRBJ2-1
CASSLGPNEQFF
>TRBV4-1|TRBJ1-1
CASIRRVEGSNTEAFF
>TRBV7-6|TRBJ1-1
CASSFGGDTEAFF
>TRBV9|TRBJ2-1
CASGTGGDEQFF
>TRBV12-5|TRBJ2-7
CASGLDYGGQIPYEQYF
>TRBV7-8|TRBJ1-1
CASSLGAGTEAFF
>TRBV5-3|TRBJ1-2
CARSLRQGKDYGYTF
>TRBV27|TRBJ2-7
CASSRRGLQTYEQYF
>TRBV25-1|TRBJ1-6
CASSRSGQDGFLNSPLHF
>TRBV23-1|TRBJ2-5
CASSHPGTSGTGETQYF
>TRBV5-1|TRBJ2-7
CASSFAPTRWTSGSRGVYEQYF
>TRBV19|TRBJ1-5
CASSIRGQSGEGQPQHF
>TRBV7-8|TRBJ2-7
CASSFGQGGLIEQYF
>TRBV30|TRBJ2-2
CAWNTGTTHTGELFF
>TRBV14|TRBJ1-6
CASSQRYALRSPLHF